One sample yielded the 21 T cell receptor beta chains listed below, sequenced in a study of molecular identifiers for immune sequencing clone quantification. TCRdb re-derived calls from the PCR reads in MiXCR, one entry per CDR3 protein. Of about half a million distinct CDR3 sequences listed, about 25% are singletons. Sequenced input: naive CD8+ T cells from blood, with Jurkat cell RNA spiked in. Documented subset: FACS-sorted CD8+CD4-CCR7+CD45RA+ naive T cells. Receptors were obtained from a human donor in good health. Some libraries in this study had Jurkat cell RNA spiked in.

Points on this clonotype: An end of the junction does not agree with germline; a read error may underlie this. V usage is TRBV20-1 and J usage is TRBJ1-2, with 10 bases identical to TRBD1. Germline V lookup: CDR1 DFQATT, CDR2 SNEGSKA (reference sequence). This CDR3 comprises 17 residues. Here the CDR3 reads CSATKRDRGLLNYGYPF. Written as DNA, the CDR3 is TGCAGTGCCACGAAAAGGGACAGGGGCCTCTTAAACTATGGCTACCCCTTC.

This clonotype was counted ten times or more. CDR3 in DNA: TGTGCCAGCAGCTTAGCCAGGACAGGGGCTCCTAGCACAGATACGCAGTATTTT. Translation: CASSLARTGAPSTDTQYF. The chain is built from TRBV7-9 and TRBJ2-3, with 9 bases matching TRBD1. The CDR3 loop spans 18 amino acids. Trimming removed 0 bases from V and 0 bases from J; junction bases left unmatched: 7. Germline V gene sequence: CDR1 SEHNR, CDR2 FQNEAQ (reference sequence).

The V gene is TRBV4-3, the J gene TRBJ2-7; no firm D call. This CDR3 has 15 amino acids. Germline-derived CDR1 and CDR2 are LGHNA and YSLEER. V dropped 0 bases and J dropped 3 bases, with 12 bases sitting between them. The CDR3 DNA reads TGCGCCAGCAGCCAAGATAAAACTACCCTCTACGAGCAGTACTTC. It encodes CASSQDKTTLYEQYF.

This clonotype was detected only a few times. The chain uses TRBV4-3 and TRBJ2-7; TRBD1 might be the D (6 bases). The CDR3 runs 16 residues. CDR1 is LGHNA, CDR2 YSLEER, per germline. Trimming took 1 base from V and 0 from J, leaving 13 bases between them. CDR3 amino acids: CASSQVGGGGSYEQYF. The CDR3 nucleotides are TGCGCCAGCAGCCAAGTTGGGGGCGGCGGCTCCTACGAGCAGTACTTC.

This chain links TRBV20-1 with TRBJ1-6; no clear D. Germline V gene lookup returns CDR1 DFQATT and CDR2 SNEGSKA (reference sequence). Deletions cut 0 bases from V and 0 bases from J, with 9 bases between. The CDR3 is made up of 16 amino acids. The CDR3 coding sequence is TGCAGTGCTAGAGATGCAGTACCCTCCTATAATTCACCCCTCCACTTT. Translating gives CSARDAVPSYNSPLHF.

For this clonotype: A read error may explain this, as a much larger clone is one base away. The chain employs TRBV6-2 or TRBV6-3 and TRBJ1-5; D ambiguous. CDR3 length: 16 residues. The germline V and J ends were trimmed by 2 bases and 3 bases, with 14 bases remaining between them. Germline CDR1 and CDR2: MNHEY and SVGEGT. Written as DNA, the CDR3 is TGTGCCAGCAGTTACGTATGGGCACGACACAATCAGCCCCAGCATTTT. Amino acid sequence: CASSYVWARHNQPQHF.

To note about this clonotype: This clone may be a read error of a much larger clone one base away. The chain joins TRBV5-6 to TRBJ2-3, with D perhaps assigned TRBD1 or TRBD2 (5 bases each). The CDR3 is 17 residues long. Germline V CDR1 and CDR2: SGHDT, YYEEEE. In nucleotides, the CDR3 is TGTGCCGGCAGCTTTAAAAGCAGGGAGAAATTCATGGATACGCAGTATTTT. This codes for CAGSFKSREKFMDTQYF.

The chain employs TRBV19 and TRBJ2-2, with TRBD1 as a possible D gene (6 bases). This CDR3 is 13 amino acids long. Germline V gene data show CDR1 as LNHDA and CDR2 as SQIVND (reference sequence). Written as DNA, the CDR3 is TGTGTTTCAGAGGGGGCGAACACCGGGGAGCTGTTTTTT. Its protein is CVSEGANTGELFF.

The chain's CDR3 is CSARTRASSGNTIYF. CDR3 in DNA: TGCAGTGCTAGGACCCGAGCTAGCTCTGGAAACACCATATATTTT. V usage is TRBV20-1 and J usage is TRBJ1-3; unclear D gene. Per germline, CDR1 DFQATT and CDR2 SNEGSKA (reference sequence). Deletions cut 3 bases from V and 0 bases from J, with 12 bases between. The CDR3 spans 15 residues.

The V call is TRBV12-3 or TRBV12-4, the J call TRBJ1-2, with D perhaps TRBD1 (6 bases). CDR3 length equals 14 residues. V lost 3 bases and J 5 bases, leaving 13 bases between the germline ends. DNA for the CDR3: TGTGCCAGCAGTTTTCAGGGGATGCTTTATGGCTACACCTTC. This translates into CASSFQGMLYGYTF.

The table lists this clonotype with a few counts. The chain links TRBV27 to TRBJ2-3, with TRBD2 matching 7 bases. Per the germline V gene, CDR1 is MNHEY and CDR2 is SMNVEV (reference sequence). The CDR3 loop spans 14 amino acids. V was clipped by 6 bases and J by 4 bases; unmatched bases: 7. The CDR3 nucleotides read TGTGCCAGCAGAAAGCGGGGTCTCCCAGATACGCAGTATTTT. It is translated as CASRKRGLPDTQYF.

For this clonotype: This sequence may be a read error, since a much larger clone differs from it by one base. As DNA, the CDR3 is TGTGCCAGCAGCGTACAACAGGGTCCCATACGCTCAGATACGCAGTATTTT. Its protein product is CASSVQQGPIRSDTQYF. The chain is built from TRBV7-9 and TRBJ2-3; D perhaps matches TRBD1 (6 bases). The germline CDR1 and CDR2 sequences are SEHNR and FQNEAQ (reference sequence). Trimming shortened V by 5 bases and J by 4 bases, and 22 bases separated the two germline ends. The CDR3 sequence is 17 residues long.

This clonotype was counted a few times. The genes are TRBV5-6 and TRBJ2-3, with D possibly matching TRBD2 (5 bases). This CDR3 contains 19 residues. Germline V gives CDR1 SGHDT, CDR2 YYEEEE. V lost 1 base to trimming and J lost 2 bases, with 23 bases between them. The CDR3 sequence: CASSLYFLDPGSLTDTQYF. DNA for the CDR3: TGTGCCAGCAGCTTGTATTTTCTAGATCCGGGGTCCCTCACAGATACGCAGTATTTT.

In its sample, this clonotype was seen many times. The chain carries TRBV4-2 and TRBJ2-3; no reliable D call. Germline CDR1 is LGHNA and CDR2 is YNFKEQ. Trimming removed 0 bases at V and 0 bases at J, with 10 bases between. CDR3 size: 16 residues. CDR3 protein: CASSQDNSYSTDTQYF. DNA of the CDR3: TGTGCCAGCAGCCAAGATAACAGCTACAGCACAGATACGCAGTATTTT.

The rearrangement joins TRBV20-1 to TRBJ2-2; D remains unclear. V was trimmed by 1 base and J by 8 bases, leaving 5 bases between them. CDR1 and CDR2 (germline): DFQATT, SNEGSKA (reference sequence). The CDR3 extends over 11 amino acids. CDR3 sequence: CSARVGGELFF. Here the CDR3 DNA reads TGCAGTGCTAGAGTAGGAGGGGAGCTGTTTTTT.

Notes on this clonotype: A much larger clone differs from this one at a single base, so this may be a read error. This chain uses TRBV2 with TRBJ1-2; 8 nucleotides align to TRBD1. Trimming cost V 10 bases and J 5 bases; bases outside gene matches: 6. This CDR3 is 12 amino acids long. Germline V gene sequence: CDR1 SNHLY, CDR2 FYNNEI. Here the CDR3 reads CAKDREGYGYTF. Written as DNA, the CDR3 is TGTGCCAAGGACAGGGAAGGGTATGGCTACACCTTC.

The rearrangement uses TRBV4-2 and TRBJ2-7; maybe TRBD1 (6 bases). The CDR3 loop spans 15 amino acids. The germline CDR1 and CDR2 sequences are LGHNA and YNFKEQ. The V end lost 0 bases, the J end lost 5 bases, and 14 bases lay between the germline ends. In DNA form, the CDR3 reads TGTGCCAGCAGCCAAGAGGTCTGGGGGCCCCACGAGCAGTACTTC. It encodes CASSQEVWGPHEQYF.

There are many counts of this clonotype. This rearrangement joins TRBV2 to TRBJ2-1, with 12 bases lining up with TRBD2. After removal of 0 bases from V and 8 bases from J, the junction contained 5 bases not matched to a gene. Germline V gives CDR1 SNHLY, CDR2 FYNNEI. The length of the CDR3 is 16 residues. The CDR3 protein is CASSEASSGRADEQFF. CDR3 DNA sequence: TGTGCCAGCAGTGAAGCCTCTAGCGGGAGGGCCGATGAGCAGTTCTTC.

The DNA for the CDR3 is TGTGCCAGCAGGGGACGGGGGGGGCTAGAGACCCAGTACTTC. This sequence encodes CASRGRGGLETQYF. The rearrangement uses TRBV12-3 or TRBV12-4 and TRBJ2-5; 8 nucleotides align to TRBD2. The V and J ends lost 6 bases and 4 bases, in that order; junction bases with no gene match: 7. The CDR3 has 14 residues.

This clonotype was picked up many times. The rearrangement uses TRBV2 and TRBJ2-3; 9 bases fit TRBD1. The CDR3 loop spans 15 amino acids. The V and J ends lost 2 bases and 5 bases, in that order; junction bases with no gene match: 5. The germline CDR1 and CDR2 sequences are SNHLY and FYNNEI. CDR3 bases: TGTGCCAGCAGTGAATGGACAGGGGAAGGAGATACGCAGTATTTT. Encoded protein: CASSEWTGEGDTQYF.

The rearrangement uses TRBV7-2 and TRBJ2-5, with D unclear. Per the germline V gene, CDR1 is SGHTA and CDR2 is FQGNSA. Trimming cost V 2 bases and J 5 bases, with 6 bases left between them. This CDR3 is built from 12 residues. The chain's CDR3 is CASSLRAETQYF. The CDR3 DNA sequence: TGTGCCAGCAGCTTACGGGCGGAGACCCAGTACTTC.